This T cell receptor beta chain was sequenced for a study of identical twins. Findings and limits, study-wide: The analysis was cross-sectional rather than longitudinal within donors. Modeled out-of-frame TCR alpha sharing in monozygotic twins fell below observed levels. Insertions were reduced in abundant cord blood beta clonotypes but not in memory repertoires.

The germline V and J ends were trimmed by 5 bases and 2 bases, with 19 bases remaining between them. Germline CDR1 and CDR2: MNHNS and SASEGT. The CDR3 extends over 17 amino acids. A template switching step contributed a universal primer site, while unique molecular identifiers were present in the cDNA. From the 5' RACE reads, TCRdb called clonotypes with MiXCR, one entry per CDR3 protein. The data show some 460,000 distinct CDR3 sequences, approximately 14% seen once. Turning to this clonotype: The antigen remains undetermined.

The same data also contributed to another study, on yellow fever vaccine responses in identical twins.

V usage is TRBV6-1 and J usage is TRBJ2-1; D may be TRBD2 (5 bases). The sequence was collected from a young woman in good health. The material sequenced was CD4+ T cells sorted from blood. The CDR3 reads CASSPYALPGTYNEQFF. CDR3 bases: TGTGCCAGCAGTCCTTATGCCCTACCGGGGACCTACAATGAGCAGTTCTTC.